The clone carrying this T cell receptor beta chain was recorded only once. Antigen unknown. At one end, the junction sequence differs from germline, possibly due to a read error. This specimen comes from a study of molecular identifiers for immune sequencing clone quantification. Study findings and constraints: Underestimation of highly expanded clone sizes could arise where identical TCR molecules share a barcode. Over 99% of CMV-specific effector molecules, but under 1% of naive ones, were in clones above 20 copies.

This CDR3 has 16 residues. CDR1 and CDR2 from the germline V gene are KGHDR and SFDVKD. TCRdb reprocessed the PCR reads with MiXCR, giving one entry per CDR3 protein. The sample yields 490,000 or so distinct CDR3 sequences, about a fifth seen once. This chain joins TRBV24-1 and TRBJ2-2, with a tentative D call TRBD1 (6 bases). The TCR originated in a human donor in good health. Some libraries in this study had Jurkat cell RNA spiked in. Sequencing input: naive CD8+ T cells from blood, with Jurkat cell RNA spiked in. Noted subset: FACS-sorted CD8+CD4-CCR7+CD45RA+ naive T cells. The CDR3 reads CATSDSTGADTEELLF. The CDR3 DNA follows: TGTGCCACCAGTGATTCGACAGGAGCGGACACCGAGGAGCTGCTTTTT.